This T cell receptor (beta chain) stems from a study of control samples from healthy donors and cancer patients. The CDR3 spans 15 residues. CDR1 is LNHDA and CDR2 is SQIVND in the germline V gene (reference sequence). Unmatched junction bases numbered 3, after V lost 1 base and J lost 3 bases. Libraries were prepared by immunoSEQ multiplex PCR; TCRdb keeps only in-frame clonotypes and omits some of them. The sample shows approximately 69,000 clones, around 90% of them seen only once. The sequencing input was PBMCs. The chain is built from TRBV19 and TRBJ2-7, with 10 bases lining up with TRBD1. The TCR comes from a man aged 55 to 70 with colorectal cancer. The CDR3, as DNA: TGTGCCAGTAGTATAGCGGGACAGGGGTTCTACGAGCAGTACTTC. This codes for CASSIAGQGFYEQYF.